Listed here is a single T cell receptor (beta chain). Assay used: immunoSEQ multiplex PCR; TCRdb lists only in-frame clones, some missing. Here the sample spans 50,000 to 65,000 clones, about 85% being singletons. Trimming shortened V by 3 bases and J by 4 bases, and 7 bases separated the two germline ends. The CDR3 has 11 residues. Germline CDR1 GTSNPN, CDR2 SVGIG (reference sequence). The sample originates from a study of T cell changes during pregnancy in multiple sclerosis. The chain is built from TRBV30 and TRBJ2-7; D perhaps matches TRBD1 (5 bases). This TCR derives from a female donor with multiple sclerosis, enrolled in a pregnancy study. The sample here was CD4+ T cells from peripheral blood mononuclear cells, taken in the third trimester of pregnancy. The CDR3 DNA reads TGTGCCTGGAGCCACAGGTACGAGCAGTACTTC. It is translated as CAWSHRYEQYF.